This passage covers 23 T cell receptor beta chains from one sample sequenced in a study of T cell responses to AZD1222 COVID-19 vaccine (dated by TCRdb to the early 2020s). The sample's time point, from its label and the paper: baseline before first vaccination. The library was obtained by the immunoSEQ multiplex PCR assay. TCRdb took this table from immuneACCESS and kept in-frame rearrangements with V and J called. Such tables lack part of the clones; where checked against another copy, unresolved V genes explain under half of the gap, and the rest is unexplained. The sample table lists about 97,000 clones, 70% to 90% of them with a count of one. Less than 3% of the sample comes from the top ten. The material sequenced was peripheral blood, taken on day 0 of AZD1222 vaccination. These receptors came from an adult in good health.

J is TRBJ1-2 and V is TRBV6-2 or TRBV6-3; D is ambiguous. V was shortened by 0 bases and J by 7 bases, with 12 bases between the two germline ends. The CDR3 totals 14 residues. Germline V gene lookup returns CDR1 MNHEY and CDR2 SVGEGT. The DNA of the CDR3 is TGTGCCAGCAGTTACTCAACGAGGATGGGTGGCTACACCTTC. It encodes CASSYSTRMGGYTF.

This clone was picked up one time. The V gene is TRBV19, the J gene TRBJ2-3; 9 bases map to TRBD2. Germline V gives CDR1 LNHDA, CDR2 SQIVND (reference sequence). The CDR3 loop spans 15 amino acids. V shed 3 bases and J 6 bases; nucleotides not matched to a gene: 7. CDR3 amino acids: CASSIGASGEDTQYF. The CDR3 bases are TGTGCCAGTAGTATCGGGGCTAGCGGGGAGGATACGCAGTATTTT. The full variable domain, completed using reference TRBV19 and TRBJ2-3, is DGGITQSPKYLFRKEGQNVTLSCEQNLNHDAMYWYRQDPGQGLRLIYYSQIVNDFQKGDIAEGYSVSREKKESFPLTVTSAQKNPTAFYLCASSIGASGEDTQYFGPGTRLTVL.

The gene calls are TRBV19 and TRBJ2-1; D is perhaps TRBD1 (6 bases). Germline CDR1 reads LNHDA; CDR2 reads SQIVND (reference sequence). This CDR3 is 13 amino acids long. The V end was cut by 3 bases, the J end by 11 bases, with 14 bases between. For the CDR3, the DNA is TGTGCCAGTAGTATGGGGTCAGGGACACAGCAGTTCTTC. Its translation is CASSMGSGTQQFF.

The genes are TRBV10-3 and TRBJ2-2; unclear D gene. V lost 0 bases and J 6 bases, leaving 8 bases between the germline ends. CDR3 size: 14 residues. The germline V gene encodes CDR1 ENHRY and CDR2 SYGVKD. The CDR3 sequence: CAISESNVAGELFF. CDR3 coding DNA: TGTGCCATCAGTGAGTCGAATGTTGCCGGGGAGCTGTTTTTT.

V usage is TRBV4-1 and J usage is TRBJ1-6; no firm D call. V lost 2 bases and J lost 8, with 7 bases in between. Germline assignment: CDR1 MGHRA and CDR2 YSYEKL. The CDR3 loop spans 13 amino acids. CDR3 loop: CASSQYGDSPLHF. In nucleotides, the CDR3 is TGCGCCAGCAGCCAATACGGGGATTCACCCCTCCACTTT.

The V gene is TRBV5-1, the J gene TRBJ1-2; 10 bases map to TRBD1. CDR1 SGHRS and CDR2 YFSETQ come from the germline V gene. The CDR3 covers 16 residues. V lost 4 bases and J lost 6; bases outside the gene matches: 12. The DNA of the CDR3 is TGCGCCAGCAGCGCACGACAGGGGGCCGGCCGTCATGGCTACACCTTC. It codes for CASSARQGAGRHGYTF.

A single count supports this clone. This chain joins TRBV7-2 and TRBJ1-2; D is ambiguous. Germline V CDR1 and CDR2: SGHTA, FQGNSA. V dropped 1 base and J dropped 2 bases, with 8 bases sitting between them. This CDR3 is 14 amino acids long. The CDR3 sequence is CASSLGRQNYGYTF. DNA for the CDR3: TGTGCCAGCAGCTTAGGGCGGCAGAACTATGGCTACACCTTC.

The chain has TRBV11-2 and TRBJ1-2, with D perhaps matching TRBD1 (5 bases). Trimming took 0 bases from V and 0 from J, leaving 8 bases between them. Germline CDR1 SGHAT, CDR2 FQNNGV. The CDR3 loop spans 15 amino acids. The CDR3 DNA sequence: TGTGCCAGCAGCTTAGAGGGACTTCCTAACTATGGCTACACCTTC. Encoded protein: CASSLEGLPNYGYTF.

CDR3 sequence reads: CASSQVIGSEQFF. The CDR3 DNA reads as TGTGCCAGCAGCCAAGTAATTGGGTCTGAGCAGTTCTTC. The genes are TRBV3-1 (or the pseudogene TRBV3-2) and TRBJ2-1; no clear D gene. CDR3 length: 13 amino acids. In germline, CDR1 is LGHDT, CDR2 YNNKEL (reference sequence). V was shortened by 1 base and J by 9 bases, with 10 bases between the two germline ends.

CDR3 residues: CASSLGTGNTIYF. The CDR3 coding sequence is TGCGCCAGCAGCTTGGGAACAGGAAACACCATATATTTT. J is TRBJ1-3 and V is TRBV5-1, with D unresolved. The CDR3 totals 13 residues. The V gene's germline CDR1 is SGHRS and CDR2 YFSETQ. V lost 0 bases and J lost 4, with 5 bases in between.

The chain combines TRBV7-6 with TRBJ2-3; D remains unclear. This CDR3 spans 15 amino acids. From germline, CDR1 is SGHVS and CDR2 FNYEAQ. The V end was cut by 1 base, the J end by 4 bases, with 12 bases between. CDR3 in DNA: TGTGCCAGCAGCTTAGGACTGAGACGGGCAGATACGCAGTATTTT. Its translation: CASSLGLRRADTQYF. The whole variable domain, remainder taken from reference TRBV7-6 and TRBJ2-3, is GAGVSQSPRYKVTKRGQDVALRCDPISGHVSLYWYRQALGQGPEFLTYFNYEAQQDKSGLPNDRFSAERPEGSISTLTIQRTEQRDSAMYRCASSLGLRRADTQYFGPGTRLTVL.

This chain links TRBV7-8 with TRBJ1-5; no clear D. The CDR3 is 15 residues long. Trimming took 5 bases from V and 4 from J, leaving 15 bases between them. Germline V lookup: CDR1 SGHVS, CDR2 FQNEAQ. The CDR3 is CASSPDLYFNQPQHF. For the CDR3, the DNA is TGTGCCAGCAGCCCAGATCTATACTTTAATCAGCCCCAGCATTTT.

There are a few counts of this clone. V and J are TRBV28 and TRBJ1-2; no definite D call. The CDR3 length is 15 residues. Germline CDR1 reads MDHEN; CDR2 reads SYDVKM. The V end lost 1 base, the J end lost 5 bases, and 14 bases lay between the germline ends. In DNA, the CDR3 is TGTGCCAGCAGTTTATTAACAGCCCGATCATATGGCTACACCTTC. Translation: CASSLLTARSYGYTF.

The chain links TRBV7-9 to TRBJ2-1; 9 nucleotides match TRBD1. Trimming removed 4 bases from V and 7 bases from J; junction bases left unmatched: 5. There are 14 residues in the CDR3. The germline gives CDR1 SEHNR, CDR2 FQNEAQ (reference sequence). The CDR3 sequence is CASSSGTGSNEQFF. CDR3 coding DNA: TGTGCCAGCAGCTCCGGGACAGGGTCAAATGAGCAGTTCTTC.

V and J are TRBV30 and TRBJ1-3; no firm D call. Germline V gives CDR1 GTSNPN, CDR2 SVGIG (reference sequence). The V end lost 2 bases, the J end lost 0 bases, and 2 bases lay between the germline ends. The CDR3 contains 12 residues. The CDR3, as DNA: TGTGCCTGGAGTCCCTCTGGAAACACCATATATTTT. The encoded protein is CAWSPSGNTIYF.

The J gene is TRBJ1-5, the V gene TRBV4-1; D unresolved. V dropped 0 bases and J dropped 2 bases, with 2 bases sitting between them. CDR3 length: 13 residues. In germline, CDR1 is MGHRA, CDR2 YSYEKL. The CDR3 nucleotides are TGCGCCAGCAGCCAAGACGGCAATCAGCCCCAGCATTTT. It yields the protein CASSQDGNQPQHF.

This clone was seen once. The chain is built from TRBV27 and TRBJ1-5; 8 bases align to TRBD1. This CDR3 is 13 amino acids long. V was clipped by 6 bases and J by 6 bases; unmatched bases: 4. The germline V gene has CDR1 MNHEY and CDR2 SMNVEV (reference sequence). The CDR3 is CASSQGALQPQHF. The CDR3 bases are TGTGCCAGCAGCCAGGGGGCTCTTCAGCCCCAGCATTTT.

CDR3 amino acids: CASRGQGGNSPLHF. CDR3 nucleotides: TGTGCCAGCAGAGGACAGGGCGGTAATTCACCCCTCCACTTT. The chain is built from TRBV2 and TRBJ1-6; TRBD1 aligns across 8 bases. CDR1 and CDR2 (germline): SNHLY, FYNNEI. V shed 6 bases, J shed 6 bases, and the junction held 4 bases outside the gene matches. There are 14 residues in the CDR3.

This clone was seen once. The rearrangement joins TRBV11-3 to TRBJ1-3, with D possibly TRBD1 on 6 matching bases. This CDR3 spans 16 amino acids. Trimming shortened V by 4 bases and J by 4 bases, and 17 bases separated the two germline ends. The germline V gene has CDR1 SGHNT and CDR2 YENEEA. CDR3 amino acids: CASSSHRGGRGNTIYF. CDR3 sequence (DNA): TGTGCCAGCAGCTCCCACCGGGGGGGGCGCGGAAACACCATATATTTT.

This chain connects TRBV7-4 to TRBJ1-6; D is unresolved. Trimming took off 5 bases at V and 8 bases at J, with 7 bases between the two ends. The germline gives CDR1 SGHVT, CDR2 SQSDAQ. CDR3 size: 12 residues. Written as DNA, the CDR3 is TGTGCCAGCAGCCCCACCCATTCACCCCTCCACTTT. Translation gives CASSPTHSPLHF.

The chain has TRBV6-2 or TRBV6-3 and TRBJ1-1; D is perhaps TRBD1 (6 bases). With 4 bases removed from V and 1 base from J, the gap between germline ends came to 16 bases. The CDR3 has 16 amino acids. Germline V CDR1 and CDR2: MNHEY, SVGEGT. The CDR3 reads CASSFAPRGPNTEAFF. CDR3 sequence (DNA): TGTGCCAGCAGTTTTGCCCCCCGGGGGCCGAACACTGAAGCTTTCTTT.

The V call is TRBV9, the J call TRBJ2-7; TRBD1 aligns across 9 bases. In germline, CDR1 is SGDLS, CDR2 YYNGEE. The V segment lost 0 bases and the J segment 7 bases; nucleotides outside the gene matches: 8. CDR3 length equals 15 residues. Here the CDR3 reads CASSVEGTGLGEQYF. CDR3 bases: TGTGCCAGCAGCGTAGAAGGGACAGGGTTGGGGGAGCAGTACTTC.

The chain is built from TRBV19 and TRBJ1-2, with D tentatively TRBD1 (6 bases). This CDR3 spans 14 amino acids. The germline V gene encodes CDR1 LNHDA and CDR2 SQIVND (reference sequence). V was pared by 3 bases and J by 2 bases, with 10 bases between. The DNA for the CDR3 is TGTGCCAGTAGTATTAGGGGACACAACTATGGCTACACCTTC. Amino acids: CASSIRGHNYGYTF.